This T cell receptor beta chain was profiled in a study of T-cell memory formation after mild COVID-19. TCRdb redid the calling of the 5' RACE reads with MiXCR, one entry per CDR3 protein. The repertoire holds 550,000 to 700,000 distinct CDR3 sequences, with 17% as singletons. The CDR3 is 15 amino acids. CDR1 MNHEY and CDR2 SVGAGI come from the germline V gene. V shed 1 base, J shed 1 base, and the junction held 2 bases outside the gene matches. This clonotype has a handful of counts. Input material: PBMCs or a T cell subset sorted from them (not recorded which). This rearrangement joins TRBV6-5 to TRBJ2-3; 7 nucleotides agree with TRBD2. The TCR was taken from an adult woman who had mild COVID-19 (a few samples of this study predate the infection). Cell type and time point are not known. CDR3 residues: CASSYFRGGTDTQYF. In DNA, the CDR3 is TGTGCCAGCAGTTACTTCCGGGGGGGCACAGATACGCAGTATTTT.